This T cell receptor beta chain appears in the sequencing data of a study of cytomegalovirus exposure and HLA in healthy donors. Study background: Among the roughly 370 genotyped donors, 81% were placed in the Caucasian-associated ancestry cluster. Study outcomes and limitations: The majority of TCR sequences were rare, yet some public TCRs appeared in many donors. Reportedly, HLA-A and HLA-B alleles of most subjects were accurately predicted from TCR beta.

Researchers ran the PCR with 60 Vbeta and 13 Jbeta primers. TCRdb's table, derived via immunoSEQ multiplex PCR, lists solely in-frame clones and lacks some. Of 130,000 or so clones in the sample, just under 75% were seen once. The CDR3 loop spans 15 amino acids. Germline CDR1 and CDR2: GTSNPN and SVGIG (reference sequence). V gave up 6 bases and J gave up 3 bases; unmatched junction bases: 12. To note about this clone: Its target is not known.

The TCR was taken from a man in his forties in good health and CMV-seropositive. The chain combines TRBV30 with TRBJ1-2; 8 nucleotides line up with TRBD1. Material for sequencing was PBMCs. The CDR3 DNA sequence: TGTGCCTGCGCTCGGCGAGGACAGGGCTACTATGGCTACACCTTC. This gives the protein CACARRGQGYYGYTF.